These 11 T cell receptor beta chains originate from one sample sequenced in a study of cytomegalovirus exposure and HLA in healthy donors. The PCR had 60 Vbeta and 13 Jbeta primers. Only in-frame clones appear in the TCRdb table, and some are missing; sequencing was by immunoSEQ multiplex PCR. The data contain roughly 180,000 clones, 70% to 90% of them singletons. Sequencing used PBMCs. These receptors originate from a woman aged 18-30 years in good health and CMV-seronegative.

The chain carries TRBV9 and TRBJ1-4, with D perhaps matching TRBD1 (5 bases). V shed 4 bases and J shed 6 bases, with 13 bases lying between them. The CDR3 spans 14 residues. The germline gives CDR1 SGDLS, CDR2 YYNGEE. CDR3 bases: TGTGCCAGCAGCCGAGGGTCGGGGGATGAAAAACTGTTTTTT. This sequence encodes CASSRGSGDEKLFF.

This sequence joins TRBV6-6 and TRBJ2-1, with 12 bases aligning to TRBD2. CDR3 size: 16 residues. Trimming took 6 bases from V and 8 from J; bases not matched to a gene: 11. The germline CDR1 and CDR2 sequences are MNHNY and SVGAGI (reference sequence). Here the CDR3 DNA reads TGTGCCAGCAGCCCGACTAGCGGGAGAATCCGGGATGAGCAGTTCTTC. Translating gives CASSPTSGRIRDEQFF.

This clone occurred a few times. The chain has TRBV4-1 and TRBJ1-1; possibly TRBD1 for D (6 bases). Germline V gene data show CDR1 as MGHRA and CDR2 as YSYEKL. This CDR3 is 15 amino acids long. Trimming removed 1 base from V and 0 bases from J, with 9 bases in between. The chain's CDR3 is CASSQGGDMNTEAFF. DNA of the CDR3: TGCGCCAGCAGCCAAGGAGGGGACATGAACACTGAAGCTTTCTTT.

This chain joins TRBV30 and TRBJ1-6; D unclear. Trimming pared 8 bases from V and 0 bases from J, leaving 8 bases between. This CDR3 has 13 amino acids. CDR1 and CDR2 (germline): GTSNPN, SVGIG (reference sequence). The CDR3 DNA sequence: TGTGCCCGAGAGAGCTCCTATAATTCACCCCTCCACTTT. It encodes CARESSYNSPLHF.

This clone was counted between two and nine times. The chain recombines TRBV4-3 with TRBJ2-7, with 8 bases fitting TRBD2. The trim removed 0 bases at V and 0 bases at J, leaving 4 bases unmatched. The CDR3 is 16 amino acids. The germline V gene encodes CDR1 LGHNA and CDR2 YSLEER. CDR3 residues: CASSQEAGTSSYEQYF. The DNA of the CDR3 is TGCGCCAGCAGCCAAGAGGCCGGGACTAGCTCCTACGAGCAGTACTTC.

The chain employs TRBV5-4 and TRBJ1-1, with no clear D. This CDR3 has 14 amino acids. V was shortened by 2 bases and J by 0 bases, with 8 bases between the two germline ends. Germline lookup yields CDR1 SGHNT and CDR2 YYREEE (reference sequence). The CDR3 reads CASSLPGVNTEAFF. The DNA of the CDR3 is TGTGCCAGCAGCTTACCAGGCGTGAACACTGAAGCTTTCTTT.

CDR3 protein: CASMVRGGLTEAFF. CDR3 nucleotide sequence: TGTGCCAGCATGGTACGCGGGGGGCTCACTGAAGCTTTCTTT. The chain joins TRBV5-8 to TRBJ1-1; possible D gene TRBD1, 6 bases. Germline CDR1 and CDR2: SGHTS and YDEGEE. The CDR3 contains 14 residues. V lost 6 bases and J lost 4, with 16 bases in between.

The genes are TRBV7-9 and TRBJ2-1; TRBD1 agrees at 7 bases. In germline, CDR1 is SEHNR, CDR2 FQNEAQ (reference sequence). CDR3 size: 17 residues. V shed 0 bases and J 2 bases; nucleotides not matched to a gene: 7. The CDR3 DNA is TGTGCCAGCAGCTTAGCGAGGGGGCCTCGGGCCTACAATGAGCAGTTCTTC. Translating gives CASSLARGPRAYNEQFF.

The chain carries TRBV10-3 and TRBJ2-1; D call uncertain. Germline V CDR1 and CDR2: ENHRY, SYGVKD. The CDR3 sequence is 14 residues long. Deletions cut 0 bases from V and 7 bases from J, with 10 bases between. CDR3: CAISESGDRNEQFF. CDR3 sequence (DNA): TGTGCCATCAGTGAGTCGGGCGATCGGAATGAGCAGTTCTTC.

J is TRBJ2-5 and V is TRBV30, with 9 nucleotides matching TRBD1. V lost 5 bases, J lost 2 bases, and 12 bases stayed unmatched. The CDR3 loop spans 16 amino acids. Germline V lookup: CDR1 GTSNPN, CDR2 SVGIG (reference sequence). The CDR3 coding sequence is TGTGCCTGGGCACCCGGGACAGGGAGTCGGCAAGAGACCCAGTACTTC. It encodes CAWAPGTGSRQETQYF.

This clone was recorded once. This chain uses TRBV28 with TRBJ1-4, with 7 nucleotides matching TRBD1. The V segment lost 5 bases and the J segment 0 bases; nucleotides outside the gene matches: 6. CDR3 length: 16 amino acids. Looked up from germline, CDR1 is MDHEN and CDR2 is SYDVKM. CDR3: CASSLSGTATNEKLFF. CDR3 in DNA: TGTGCCAGCAGTCTATCCGGGACAGCAACTAATGAAAAACTGTTTTTT.